The 18 T cell receptor beta chains below come from one sample, sequenced in a study of T cells in Graves' hyperthyroidism and ophthalmopathy. What was amplified from RNA transcripts were TCR beta CDR3 regions. Using the HTBI primer set, a first-round RT-PCR was run on the TCR CDR3. TCRdb redid the calling of the multiplex PCR reads with MiXCR, one entry per CDR3 protein. This table has over 700,000 distinct CDR3 sequences, roughly 40% appearing once. The sequenced sample consisted of blood. The receptors come from a man aged 18 to 30 with Graves' hyperthyroidism.

The chain uses TRBV6-1 and TRBJ2-5; TRBD1 matches at 9 bases. CDR3 length: 14 amino acids. From germline, CDR1 is MNHNS and CDR2 SASEGT. V was pared by 6 bases and J by 4 bases, with 6 bases of the junction left unmatched. As DNA, the CDR3 is TGTGCCAGCAGCGGGGACAGGGTTTCAGAGACCCAGTACTTC. It encodes CASSGDRVSETQYF.

This clonotype has only a few counts. The chain couples TRBV4-1 to TRBJ1-1; no reliable D call. Germline CDR1 reads MGHRA; CDR2 reads YSYEKL. The V gene lost 4 bases and the J gene lost 0 bases, with 9 bases spanning the gap. The CDR3 sequence is 14 residues long. CDR3 sequence reads: CASSRKDLNTEAFF. CDR3 DNA sequence: TGCGCCAGCAGCCGAAAGGACCTGAACACTGAAGCTTTCTTT.

The chain joins TRBV29-1 to TRBJ1-5; the D is unclear. V was trimmed by 0 bases and J by 11 bases, leaving 11 bases between them. This CDR3 has 12 amino acids. The germline CDR1 and CDR2 sequences are SQVTM and ANQGSEA. For the CDR3, the DNA is TGCAGCGTTGAAGAGGGGAGCGGGGCCCAGCATTTT. Amino acids: CSVEEGSGAQHF.

This clonotype was detected many times. The chain is built from TRBV19 and TRBJ1-4; D unresolved. Germline V gene data show CDR1 as LNHDA and CDR2 as SQIVND (reference sequence). V was trimmed by 4 bases and J by 7 bases, leaving 13 bases between them. This CDR3 is 14 amino acids long. The CDR3 DNA is TGTGCCAGTAGTACGAGACCGACGGGTGAAAAACTGTTTTTT. Its translation is CASSTRPTGEKLFF.

This clonotype showed up just a few times. This chain uses TRBV12-3 or TRBV12-4 with TRBJ2-7, with TRBD1 identical over 7 bases. V was clipped by 6 bases and J by 7 bases; unmatched bases: 9. CDR3 size: 13 residues. CDR3 DNA: TGTGCCAGCAGATTCCGACAGGGACGAGAGCAGTACTTC. It codes for CASRFRQGREQYF.

This clonotype was seen more than once but under ten times. V is TRBV4-2 and J is TRBJ2-2, with TRBD2 identical over 8 bases. The germline V gene encodes CDR1 LGHNA and CDR2 YNFKEQ. Germline trimming cut 0 bases from V and 7 bases from J; bases unmatched to any gene: 10. This CDR3 is 17 amino acids long. The CDR3 sequence is CASSQDPSGGYIGELFF. The CDR3 nucleotides read TGTGCCAGCAGCCAAGATCCCAGCGGGGGTTATATCGGGGAGCTGTTTTTT.

CDR3 in amino acids: CASSQEGGGNEKLFF. For the CDR3, the DNA is TGCGCCAGCAGCCAAGAAGGAGGGGGGAATGAAAAACTGTTTTTT. This chain uses TRBV4-3 with TRBJ1-4; weak D call: TRBD1 (6 bases). V was clipped by 0 bases and J by 5 bases, with 10 bases between them. Germline V gives CDR1 LGHNA, CDR2 YSLEER. This CDR3 has 15 residues.

This clonotype was detected only a few times. The CDR3 DNA reads as TGTGCCAGCAGCGCACCCCGGGACGGCCCCTCCTACGAGCAGTACTTC. Translation gives CASSAPRDGPSYEQYF. This chain joins TRBV9 and TRBJ2-7, with D tentatively TRBD1 or TRBD2 (5 bases each). The V gene's germline CDR1 is SGDLS and CDR2 YYNGEE. Trimming left V 3 bases short and J 0 bases short, with 16 bases between. This CDR3 is built from 16 residues.

This sequence joins TRBV6-5 and TRBJ2-7, with D tentatively TRBD2 (5 bases). Trimming cost V 6 bases and J 0 bases, with 12 bases left between them. The CDR3 has 14 residues. Germline loops: CDR1 MNHEY, CDR2 SVGAGI. The CDR3: CASRLTINSYEQYF. CDR3 DNA: TGTGCCAGCAGACTGACTATTAACTCCTACGAGCAGTACTTC.

The chain joins TRBV25-1 to TRBJ2-7, with 7 bases lining up with TRBD2. Germline CDR1 MGHDK, CDR2 SYGVNS. Trimming cost V 5 bases and J 7 bases; bases outside gene matches: 11. CDR3 length: 14 amino acids. In nucleotides, the CDR3 is TGTGCCAGCAGTTTTAAGGGACTACATTTGGAGCAGTACTTC. Amino acid sequence: CASSFKGLHLEQYF.

The chain links TRBV12-3 or TRBV12-4 to TRBJ2-7; 7 nucleotides match TRBD2. The trim removed 3 bases at V and 3 bases at J, leaving 11 bases unmatched. The CDR3 is 16 amino acids. CDR3 amino acids: CASSFGGTANLYEQYF. The CDR3 coding sequence is TGTGCCAGCAGTTTCGGGGGGACCGCCAACCTCTACGAGCAGTACTTC.

This clonotype was observed a handful of times. The rearrangement links TRBV9 to TRBJ2-5; tentatively, D is TRBD2 (5 bases). Germline values: CDR1 SGDLS, CDR2 YYNGEE. Trimming stripped 4 bases from V and 2 bases from J, with 12 bases between. The CDR3 is made up of 14 amino acids. CDR3 amino acids: CASSHGLFQETQYF. The CDR3 bases are TGTGCCAGCAGCCACGGACTCTTTCAAGAGACCCAGTACTTC.

This clonotype was detected many times. The V call is TRBV20-1, the J call TRBJ1-1; D is unclear. The length of the CDR3 is 12 residues. V lost 6 bases to trimming and J lost 9 bases, with 17 bases between them. The germline gives CDR1 DFQATT, CDR2 SNEGSKA (reference sequence). The CDR3 nucleotides are TGCAGTGCCCTAACCCAAGGCTCCCAAGCTTTCTTT. This translates into CSALTQGSQAFF.

The sample holds many counts of this clonotype. The rearrangement uses TRBV2 and TRBJ1-2; perhaps TRBD1 as D (5 bases). This CDR3 comprises 13 residues. V gave up 4 bases and J gave up 5 bases, with 11 bases separating them. Germline V gene lookup returns CDR1 SNHLY and CDR2 FYNNEI. The CDR3 DNA sequence: TGTGCCAGCAGTGTGGGGACCCAGTATGGCTACACCTTC. Its translation is CASSVGTQYGYTF.

The J gene is TRBJ1-1, the V gene TRBV29-1; D is undetermined. This CDR3 has 11 residues. From germline, CDR1 is SQVTM and CDR2 ANQGSEA. Trimming stripped 6 bases from V and 6 bases from J, with 11 bases between. The CDR3 reads CSVQGDAEAFF. The CDR3 DNA reads as TGCAGCGTCCAAGGTGACGCTGAAGCTTTCTTT.

This chain links TRBV20-1 with TRBJ1-1; 10 nucleotides match TRBD1. Germline V gene data show CDR1 as DFQATT and CDR2 as SNEGSKA (reference sequence). The CDR3 contains 15 residues. V trimming: 1 base; J trimming: 5 bases; junction bases outside the gene matches: 7. CDR3 coding DNA: TGCAGTGCTAGAGCCACCCGGGACAGGGGAACTGAAGCTTTCTTT. This encodes CSARATRDRGTEAFF.

About this clonotype: Possible read error: a much larger clone is one base away. The chain employs TRBV19 and TRBJ1-5; tentative D call: TRBD1 (5 bases). The CDR3 runs to 14 residues. The V end was cut by 5 bases, the J end by 9 bases, with 17 bases between. The germline CDR1 and CDR2 sequences are LNHDA and SQIVND (reference sequence). The CDR3 here is CASSPPGRDRPQHF. The CDR3 DNA is TGTGCCAGTAGTCCACCAGGGAGGGATCGGCCCCAGCATTTT. Looking up the rest from reference TRBV19 and TRBJ1-5 gives the full variable domain: DGGITQSPKYLFRKEGQNVTLSCEQNLNHDAMYWYRQDPGQGLRLIYYSQIVNDFQKGDIAEGYSVSREKKESFPLTVTSAQKNPTAFYLCASSPPGRDRPQHFGDGTRLSIL.

The chain employs TRBV9 and TRBJ1-4, with D tentatively TRBD1 (5 bases). V dropped 3 bases and J dropped 0 bases, with 12 bases sitting between them. CDR3 length: 16 amino acids. CDR1 is SGDLS, CDR2 YYNGEE, per germline. This CDR3 is CASSAGTVATNEKLFF. In DNA, the CDR3 is TGTGCCAGCAGCGCCGGGACCGTGGCAACTAATGAAAAACTGTTTTTT.